The 24 T cell receptor beta chains presented below share a single source sample, sequenced in a study of blood T cells in healthy people across ages. Then a second PCR, running roughly 7 to 11 cycles, was carried out with a sample-barcoded 5' primer and a J-beta primer mix. TCRdb reprocessed the 5' RACE reads with MiXCR, giving one entry per CDR3 protein. The sample records 600,000 or so distinct CDR3 sequences, about 28% being singletons. What was sequenced was blood. Every receptor here comes from a woman older than 75 in good health.

V and J are TRBV12-3 or TRBV12-4 and TRBJ2-7; 13 positions match TRBD2. J gave up 8 bases and V 6 bases, and 7 bases lay outside the gene matches. The CDR3 covers 14 residues. This CDR3 reads CASRPGLAGSKQYF. Here the CDR3 DNA reads TGTGCCAGCAGGCCGGGACTAGCGGGATCCAAGCAGTACTTC.

This chain uses TRBV20-1 with TRBJ2-1; no clear D gene. Germline V lookup: CDR1 DFQATT, CDR2 SNEGSKA (reference sequence). The CDR3 extends over 11 amino acids. V lost 6 bases to trimming and J lost 5 bases, with 8 bases between them. The DNA of the CDR3 is TGCAGTGCGTCAAAGAACAATGAGCAGTTCTTC. The encoded protein is CSASKNNEQFF.

This clonotype was seen a few times. This rearrangement joins TRBV12-2 to TRBJ2-1. TRBV12-2 is annotated as a pseudogene. CDR3 length equals 13 residues. CDR3 sequence reads: CASRLRVTDEQFF. CDR3 in DNA: TGTGCAAGTCGCTTAAGGGTCACGGATGAGCAGTTCTTC.

V usage is TRBV12-5 and J usage is TRBJ2-1, with TRBD1 identical over 10 bases. J was trimmed by 10 bases and V by 2 bases; bases with no gene match: 14. This CDR3 region has 17 residues. Germline V gives CDR1 LGHNT, CDR2 FRNRAP. CDR3 region: CASGLSLGQGFWAEQFF. CDR3 in DNA: TGTGCTAGTGGTTTGAGTCTGGGACAGGGGTTTTGGGCCGAGCAGTTCTTC.

There are many counts of this clonotype. This sequence joins TRBV6-2 or TRBV6-3 and TRBJ2-3, with unresolved D. V gave up 0 bases and J gave up 3 bases, with 7 bases separating them. Per the germline V gene, CDR1 is MNHEY and CDR2 is SVGEGT. The CDR3 runs 14 residues. The CDR3 DNA sequence: TGTGCCAGCAGTTACTCACAAGTTACAGATACGCAGTATTTT. Its translation: CASSYSQVTDTQYF.

With regard to this clonotype: Given a much more abundant clone one base away, this may be a read error. The V and J genes are TRBV12-3 or TRBV12-4 and TRBJ1-1; D is possibly TRBD1 (6 bases). The CDR3 contains 14 residues. The CDR3 sequence: CASSLQGPNTETFF. The CDR3 region has the DNA TGTGCCAGCAGTCTACAGGGTCCCAACACTGAAACTTTCTTT.

This clonotype was seen many times. CDR3 bases: TGTGCCAGCAGCGGGCGCCGTGGGGGTACAGGTAATGAGCAGTTCTTC. It yields the protein CASSGRRGGTGNEQFF. The J gene is TRBJ2-1, the V gene TRBV7-9; either TRBD1 or TRBD2 may supply D (5 bases each). This CDR3 has 16 residues. Germline lookup yields CDR1 SEHNR and CDR2 FQNEAQ (reference sequence). V was clipped by 5 bases and J by 7 bases, with 21 bases between them. Combining the CDR3 with reference TRBV7-9 and TRBJ2-1 gives the whole variable domain DTGVSQNPRHKITKRGQNVTFRCDPISEHNRLYWYRQTLGQGPEFLTYFQNEAQLEKSRLLSDRFSAERPKGSFSTLEIQRTEQGDSAMYLCASSGRRGGTGNEQFFGPGTRLTVL.

This clonotype was observed a few times. The chain couples TRBV6-2 or TRBV6-3 to TRBJ1-1; D is uncertain. This CDR3 contains 10 residues. Trimming took off 4 bases at V and 5 bases at J, with 2 bases between the two ends. Germline V gives CDR1 MNHEY, CDR2 SVGEGT. The CDR3 bases are TGTGCCAGCAGTTCGACTGAAGCTTTCTTT. Translation: CASSSTEAFF.

This clonotype was found many times. This chain joins TRBV7-3 and TRBJ2-1; 8 nucleotides match TRBD1. Germline lookup yields CDR1 SGHTA and CDR2 FQGTGA. V gave up 4 bases and J gave up 8 bases; unmatched junction bases: 10. The CDR3 runs to 15 residues. CDR3 loop: CASSWTGKDRDEQFF. Here the CDR3 DNA reads TGTGCCAGCAGCTGGACAGGGAAGGACCGGGATGAGCAGTTCTTC.

This clonotype was counted many times. The rearrangement uses TRBV20-1 and TRBJ2-1, with D perhaps matching TRBD1 (5 bases). Trimming took 1 base from V and 4 from J, leaving 14 bases between them. The CDR3 covers 15 residues. CDR1 DFQATT and CDR2 SNEGSKA come from the germline V gene (reference sequence). The chain's CDR3 is CSARGLSGLYNEQFF. CDR3 DNA sequence: TGCAGTGCTAGAGGGCTCTCAGGGTTGTACAATGAGCAGTTCTTC.

The table lists this clonotype with many counts. Here the CDR3 reads CASSYVRGISTNNYEQYF. CDR3 bases: TGTGCCAGCAGTTATGTGAGGGGGATATCTACAAACAATTACGAGCAGTACTTC. This rearrangement joins TRBV6-2 or TRBV6-3 to TRBJ2-7, with D possibly TRBD1 on 6 matching bases. CDR3 size: 18 residues. Trimming stripped 3 bases from V and 4 bases from J, with 25 bases between. CDR1 and CDR2 from the germline V gene are MNHEY and SVGEGT.

This clonotype was observed many times. This chain uses TRBV9 with TRBJ1-1; D call uncertain. V was pared by 1 base and J by 4 bases, with 14 bases between. Germline V gives CDR1 SGDLS, CDR2 YYNGEE. This CDR3 is 15 amino acids long. The CDR3: CASSVSSSLGTEAFF. In DNA form, the CDR3 reads TGTGCCAGCAGCGTATCCTCCAGCTTAGGCACTGAAGCTTTCTTT.

This clonotype showed up many times. V and J are TRBV25-1 and TRBJ2-5; 9 nucleotides line up with TRBD1. V shed 1 base and J 2 bases; nucleotides not matched to a gene: 5. CDR3 length: 16 residues. Germline values: CDR1 MGHDK, CDR2 SYGVNS. The CDR3 is CASSESGTGFQETQYF. The CDR3 DNA is TGTGCCAGCAGTGAATCGGGGACAGGGTTTCAAGAGACCCAGTACTTC.

This clonotype showed up many times. The chain carries TRBV5-6 and TRBJ2-7; possibly TRBD2 for D (6 bases). The V and J ends lost 2 bases and 2 bases respectively, with 14 bases between them. The CDR3 loop spans 15 amino acids. Germline CDR1 SGHDT, CDR2 YYEEEE. In DNA, the CDR3 is TGTGCCAGCAGCTTTCCCCCCGGGGGTACCTACGAGCAGTACTTC. This translates into CASSFPPGGTYEQYF.

There are many counts of this clonotype. This chain joins TRBV7-2 and TRBJ1-2; the D is unclear. Trimming shortened V by 3 bases and J by 0 bases, and 17 bases separated the two germline ends. Germline V gene lookup returns CDR1 SGHTA and CDR2 FQGNSA. The CDR3 is 17 amino acids. The CDR3 DNA is TGTGCCAGCAGCTTGATGGGTCTCGGGCAGACTAACTATGGCTACACCTTC. The encoded protein is CASSLMGLGQTNYGYTF.

The V and J genes are TRBV7-2 and TRBJ2-6; unclear D gene. Germline V gene sequence: CDR1 SGHTA, CDR2 FQGNSA. This CDR3 has 13 amino acids. Trimming took 7 bases from V and 2 from J, leaving 6 bases between them. The CDR3 here is CASTMAGANVLTF. The CDR3, as DNA: TGTGCCAGCACCATGGCTGGGGCCAACGTCCTGACTTTC.

The chain joins TRBV27 to TRBJ2-7; 9 bases match TRBD1. V lost 0 bases, J lost 3 bases, and 9 bases stayed unmatched. The CDR3 spans 17 residues. Germline V CDR1 and CDR2: MNHEY, SMNVEV (reference sequence). CDR3 sequence reads: CASSLSYSSTGGYEQYF. DNA for the CDR3: TGTGCCAGCAGTTTATCCTACTCATCGACAGGGGGCTACGAGCAGTACTTC.

This clonotype has only a few counts. The CDR3 nucleotides are TGTGCCAGCAGCCAAGAAGGGGGGGGGGCCAAAAACATTCAGTACTTC. Protein: CASSQEGGGAKNIQYF. This chain connects TRBV14 to TRBJ2-4, with D tentatively TRBD2 (7 bases). The V and J ends lost 0 bases and 1 base respectively, with 10 bases between them. Germline assignment: CDR1 SGHDN and CDR2 FVKESK. The CDR3 consists of 16 residues. The variable domain in full, completed from reference TRBV14 and TRBJ2-4, reads EAGVTQFPSHSVIEKGQTVTLRCDPISGHDNLYWYRRVMGKEIKFLLHFVKESKQDESGMPNNRFLAERTGGTYSTLKVQPAELEDSGVYFCASSQEGGGAKNIQYFGAGTRLSVL.

In regard to this clonotype: Being one base from a much bigger clone, this may be a read error. This rearrangement joins TRBV5-6 to TRBJ1-1; D unclear. The CDR3 loop spans 15 amino acids. Per the germline V gene, CDR1 is SGHDT and CDR2 is YYEEEE. CDR3 sequence: CASSLEGLPNTEVFF. The CDR3 DNA reads as TGTGCCAGCAGCTTGGAAGGACTGCCGAACACTGAAGTTTTCTTT.

This clonotype has ten or more counts. V gene TRBV27 combines with J gene TRBJ2-5, with 8 bases lining up with TRBD1. CDR3 length: 14 amino acids. Germline V gene lookup returns CDR1 MNHEY and CDR2 SMNVEV (reference sequence). The V segment lost 6 bases and the J segment 2 bases; nucleotides outside the gene matches: 5. CDR3 region: CASSLGTGQETQYF. The DNA of the CDR3 is TGTGCCAGCAGCCTAGGGACAGGACAAGAGACCCAGTACTTC.

For this clonotype: A much larger clone differs by one base, so this may be a read error. The J gene is TRBJ2-7, the V gene TRBV5-1, with 7 positions matching TRBD2. The end of the DNA is better explained by TRBJ2-4, so the J call may be wrong. Germline V gives CDR1 SGHRS, CDR2 YFSETQ. The CDR3 is made up of 13 amino acids. CDR3 region: CASSSAGENIQYF. DNA of the CDR3: TGCGCCAGCAGCTCGGCGGGGGAGAACATTCAGTACTTC.

The J gene is TRBJ2-1, the V gene TRBV5-1, with TRBD2 as a possible D gene (7 bases). TRBJ2-7 explains the end of the DNA better; the J call may be wrong. The CDR3 runs to 16 residues. Germline V lookup: CDR1 SGHRS, CDR2 YFSETQ. The CDR3 reads CASSLVGGTSYNEQYF. The CDR3 DNA is TGCGCCAGCAGCTTGGTCGGGGGGACATCCTACAATGAGCAGTACTTC.

This clonotype was detected many times. The chain recombines TRBV20-1 with TRBJ2-1, with D tentatively TRBD1 or TRBD2 (5 bases each). The V end lost 2 bases, the J end lost 0 bases, and 14 bases lay between the germline ends. This CDR3 comprises 16 residues. Germline-derived CDR1 and CDR2 are DFQATT and SNEGSKA (reference sequence). CDR3 in amino acids: CSARPTWGSSYNEQFF. As DNA, the CDR3 is TGCAGTGCTAGACCGACATGGGGGAGCTCCTACAATGAGCAGTTCTTC.

This clonotype was counted many times. This chain connects TRBV25-1 to TRBJ1-1; D might be TRBD1 (5 bases). V was clipped by 4 bases and J by 0 bases, with 21 bases between them. The length of the CDR3 is 18 residues. Germline V lookup: CDR1 MGHDK, CDR2 SYGVNS. The CDR3 loop reads CASSASTRRWGLNTEAFF. In DNA, the CDR3 is TGTGCCAGCAGTGCGTCGACAAGAAGGTGGGGGTTGAACACTGAAGCTTTCTTT.